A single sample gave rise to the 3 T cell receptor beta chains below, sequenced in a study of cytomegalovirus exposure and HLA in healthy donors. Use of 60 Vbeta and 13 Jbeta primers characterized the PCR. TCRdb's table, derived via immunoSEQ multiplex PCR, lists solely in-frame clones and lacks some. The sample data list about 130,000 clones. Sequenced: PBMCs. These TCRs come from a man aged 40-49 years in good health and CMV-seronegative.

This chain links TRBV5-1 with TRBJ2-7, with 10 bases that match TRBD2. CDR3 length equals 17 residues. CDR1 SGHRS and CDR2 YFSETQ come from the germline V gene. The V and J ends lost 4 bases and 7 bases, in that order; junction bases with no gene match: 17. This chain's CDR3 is CASSPSRVLAGVKEQYF. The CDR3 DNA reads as TGCGCCAGCAGCCCTTCCCGGGTTCTAGCGGGAGTGAAAGAGCAGTACTTC.

The CDR3 reads CASSEANTRVRGGELFF. The CDR3 DNA reads as TGTGCCAGCAGTGAAGCGAACACGCGAGTCAGGGGCGGGGAGCTGTTTTTT. V and J are TRBV2 and TRBJ2-2, with D possibly being TRBD1 (6 bases). V gave up 0 bases and J gave up 7 bases, with 18 bases separating them. The CDR3 runs to 17 residues. The germline gives CDR1 SNHLY, CDR2 FYNNEI.

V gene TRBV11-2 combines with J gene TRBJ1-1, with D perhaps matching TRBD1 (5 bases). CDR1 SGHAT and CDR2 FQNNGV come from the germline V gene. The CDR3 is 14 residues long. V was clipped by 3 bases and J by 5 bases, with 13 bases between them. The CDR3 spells CASSFGRAWTEAFF. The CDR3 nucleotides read TGTGCCAGCAGCTTCGGCAGGGCGTGGACTGAAGCTTTCTTT.